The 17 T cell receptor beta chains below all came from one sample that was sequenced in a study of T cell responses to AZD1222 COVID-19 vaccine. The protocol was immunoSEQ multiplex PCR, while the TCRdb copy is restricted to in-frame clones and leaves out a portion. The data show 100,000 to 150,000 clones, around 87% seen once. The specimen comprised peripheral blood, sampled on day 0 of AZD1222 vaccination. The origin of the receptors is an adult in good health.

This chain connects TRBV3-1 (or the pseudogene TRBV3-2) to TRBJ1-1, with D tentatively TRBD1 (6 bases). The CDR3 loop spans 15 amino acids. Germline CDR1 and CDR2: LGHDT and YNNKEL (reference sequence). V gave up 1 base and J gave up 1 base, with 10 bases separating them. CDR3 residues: CASSQVGARNTEAFF. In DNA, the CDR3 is TGTGCCAGCAGCCAAGTGGGGGCCCGGAACACTGAAGCTTTCTTT.

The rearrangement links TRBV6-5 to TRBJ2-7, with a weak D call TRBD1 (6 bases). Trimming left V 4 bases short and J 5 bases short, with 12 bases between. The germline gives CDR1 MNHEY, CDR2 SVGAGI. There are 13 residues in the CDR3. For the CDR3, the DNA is TGTGCCAGCAGTTTCGACCGGGACAACGAGCAGTACTTC. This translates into CASSFDRDNEQYF.

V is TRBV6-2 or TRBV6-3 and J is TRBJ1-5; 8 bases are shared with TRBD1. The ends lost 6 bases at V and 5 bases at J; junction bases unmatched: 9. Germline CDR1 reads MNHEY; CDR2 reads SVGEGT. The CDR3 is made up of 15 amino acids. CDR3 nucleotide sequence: TGTGCCAGCAGCCGACAGGGGAGGTTGGATCAGCCCCAGCATTTT. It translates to CASSRQGRLDQPQHF.

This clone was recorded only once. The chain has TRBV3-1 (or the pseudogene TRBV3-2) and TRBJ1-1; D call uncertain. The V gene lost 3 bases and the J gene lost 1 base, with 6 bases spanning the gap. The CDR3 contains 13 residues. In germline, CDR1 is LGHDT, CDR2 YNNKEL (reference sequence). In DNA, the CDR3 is TGTGCCAGCAGCCAGTCCGGGAACACTGAAGCTTTCTTT. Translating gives CASSQSGNTEAFF.

For the CDR3, the DNA is TGCGCCAGCAGCCCCGCGGATTGGGGAGTCATGAACACTGAAGCTTTCTTT. It is translated as CASSPADWGVMNTEAFF. The rearrangement links TRBV5-1 to TRBJ1-1; D unresolved. The V gene lost 4 bases and the J gene lost 0 bases, with 19 bases spanning the gap. The CDR3 loop spans 17 amino acids. CDR1 and CDR2 from the germline V gene are SGHRS and YFSETQ.

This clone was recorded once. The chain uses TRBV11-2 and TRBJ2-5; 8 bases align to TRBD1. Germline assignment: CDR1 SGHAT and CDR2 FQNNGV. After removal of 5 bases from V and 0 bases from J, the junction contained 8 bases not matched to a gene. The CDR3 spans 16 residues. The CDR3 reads CASSPRTGLYQETQYF. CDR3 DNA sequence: TGTGCCAGCAGCCCGAGGACAGGGCTATACCAAGAGACCCAGTACTTC.

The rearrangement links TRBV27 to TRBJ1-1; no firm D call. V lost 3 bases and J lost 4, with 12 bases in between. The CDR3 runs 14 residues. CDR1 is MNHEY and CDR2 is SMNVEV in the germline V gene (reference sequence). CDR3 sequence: CASSLGSKGTEAFF. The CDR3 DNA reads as TGTGCCAGCAGTTTGGGCAGTAAGGGCACTGAAGCTTTCTTT.

The CDR3 loop is CASGNLETQYF. As DNA, the CDR3 is TGTGCCAGCGGGAACCTGGAGACCCAGTACTTC. This chain links TRBV10-3 with TRBJ2-5; a weak D match, TRBD2 (6 bases). The CDR3 length is 11 residues. Germline CDR1 reads ENHRY; CDR2 reads SYGVKD. V shed 10 bases and J shed 5 bases, with 11 bases lying between them.

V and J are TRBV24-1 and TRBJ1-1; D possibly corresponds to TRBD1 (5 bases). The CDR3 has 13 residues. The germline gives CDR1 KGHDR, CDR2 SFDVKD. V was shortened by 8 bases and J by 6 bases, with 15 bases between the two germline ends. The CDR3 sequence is CATTWGGHPEAFF. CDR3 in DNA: TGTGCCACCACCTGGGGGGGTCACCCTGAAGCTTTCTTT.

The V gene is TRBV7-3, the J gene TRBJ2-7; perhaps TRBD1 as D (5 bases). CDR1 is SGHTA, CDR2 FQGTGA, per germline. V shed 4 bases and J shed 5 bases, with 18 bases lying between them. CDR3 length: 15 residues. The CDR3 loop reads CASSSTGHPSNEQYF. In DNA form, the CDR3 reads TGTGCCAGCAGCTCCACCGGACACCCTTCGAACGAGCAGTACTTC. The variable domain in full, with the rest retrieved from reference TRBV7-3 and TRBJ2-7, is GAGVSQTPSNKVTEKGKYVELRCDPISGHTALYWYRQSLGQGPEFLIYFQGTGAADDSGLPNDRFFAVRPEGSVSTLKIQRTERGDSAVYLCASSSTGHPSNEQYFGPGTRLTVT.

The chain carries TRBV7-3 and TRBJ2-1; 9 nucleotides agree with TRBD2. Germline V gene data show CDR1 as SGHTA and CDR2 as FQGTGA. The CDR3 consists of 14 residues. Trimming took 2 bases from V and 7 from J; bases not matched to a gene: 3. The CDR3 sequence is CASSLAGGPNEQFF. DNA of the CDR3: TGTGCCAGCAGCTTAGCGGGAGGGCCGAATGAGCAGTTCTTC.

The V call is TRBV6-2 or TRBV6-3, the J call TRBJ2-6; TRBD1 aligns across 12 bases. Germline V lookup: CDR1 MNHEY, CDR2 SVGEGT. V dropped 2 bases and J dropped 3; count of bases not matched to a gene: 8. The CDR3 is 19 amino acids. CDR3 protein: CASSYAGTGGAVGANVLTF. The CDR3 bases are TGTGCCAGCAGTTACGCCGGGACAGGGGGCGCGGTTGGGGCCAACGTCCTGACTTTC.

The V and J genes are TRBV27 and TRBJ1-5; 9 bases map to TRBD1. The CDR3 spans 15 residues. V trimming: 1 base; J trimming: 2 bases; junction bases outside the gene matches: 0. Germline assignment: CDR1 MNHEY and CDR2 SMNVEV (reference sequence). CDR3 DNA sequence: TGTGCCAGCAGTTTATGGACAGGGGGCAATCAGCCCCAGCATTTT. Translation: CASSLWTGGNQPQHF.

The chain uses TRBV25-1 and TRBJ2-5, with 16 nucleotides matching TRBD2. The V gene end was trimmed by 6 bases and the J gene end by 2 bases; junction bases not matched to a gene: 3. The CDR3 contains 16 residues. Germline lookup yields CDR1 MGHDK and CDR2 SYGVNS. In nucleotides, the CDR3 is TGTGCCAGCAGCCGGGGACTAGCGGGAGGGCAAGAGACCCAGTACTTC. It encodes CASSRGLAGGQETQYF. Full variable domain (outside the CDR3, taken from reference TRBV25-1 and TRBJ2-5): EADIYQTPRYLVIGTGKKITLECSQTMGHDKMYWYQQDPGMELHLIHYSYGVNSTEKGDLSSESTVSRIRTEHFPLTLESARPSHTSQYLCASSRGLAGGQETQYFGPGTRLLVL.

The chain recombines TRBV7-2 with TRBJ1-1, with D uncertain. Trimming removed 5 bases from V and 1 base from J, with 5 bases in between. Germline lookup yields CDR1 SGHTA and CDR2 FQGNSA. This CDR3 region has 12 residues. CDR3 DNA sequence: TGTGCCAGCAGCCGATGGAACACTGAAGCTTTCTTT. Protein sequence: CASSRWNTEAFF.

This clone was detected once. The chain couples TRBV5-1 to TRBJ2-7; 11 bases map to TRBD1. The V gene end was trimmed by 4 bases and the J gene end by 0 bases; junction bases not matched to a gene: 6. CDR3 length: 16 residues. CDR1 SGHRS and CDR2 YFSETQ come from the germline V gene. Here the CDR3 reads CASSAGTGGNSYEQYF. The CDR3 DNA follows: TGCGCCAGCAGCGCCGGGACAGGGGGTAACTCCTACGAGCAGTACTTC.

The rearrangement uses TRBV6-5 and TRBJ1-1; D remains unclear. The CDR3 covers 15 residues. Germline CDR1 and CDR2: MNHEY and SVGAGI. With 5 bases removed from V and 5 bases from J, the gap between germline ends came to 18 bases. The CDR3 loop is CASSPRTGVGTEAFF. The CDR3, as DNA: TGTGCCAGCAGTCCCCGGACTGGGGTAGGAACTGAAGCTTTCTTT.